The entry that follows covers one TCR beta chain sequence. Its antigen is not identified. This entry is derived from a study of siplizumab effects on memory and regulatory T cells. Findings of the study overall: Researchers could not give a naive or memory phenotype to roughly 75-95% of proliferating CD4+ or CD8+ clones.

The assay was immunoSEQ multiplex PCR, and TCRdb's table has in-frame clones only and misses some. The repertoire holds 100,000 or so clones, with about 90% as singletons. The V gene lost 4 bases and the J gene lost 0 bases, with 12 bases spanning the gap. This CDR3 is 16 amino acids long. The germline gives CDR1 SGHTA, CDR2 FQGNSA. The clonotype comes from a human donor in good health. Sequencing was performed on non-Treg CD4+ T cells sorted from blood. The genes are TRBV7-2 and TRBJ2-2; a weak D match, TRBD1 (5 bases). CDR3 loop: CASSYRTNANTGELFF. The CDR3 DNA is TGTGCCAGCAGCTACCGGACAAATGCGAACACCGGGGAGCTGTTTTTT.